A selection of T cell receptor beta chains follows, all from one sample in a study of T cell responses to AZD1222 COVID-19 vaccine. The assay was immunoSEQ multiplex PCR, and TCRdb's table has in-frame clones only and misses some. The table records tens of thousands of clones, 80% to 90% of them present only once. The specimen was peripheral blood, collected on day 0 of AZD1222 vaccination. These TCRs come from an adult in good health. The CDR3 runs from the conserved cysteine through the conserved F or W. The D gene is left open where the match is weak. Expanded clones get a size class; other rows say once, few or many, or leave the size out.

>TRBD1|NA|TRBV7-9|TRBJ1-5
CASSLDRGLLNQPQHF
TGTGCCAGCAGCTTAGACAGGGGACTCCTCAATCAGCCCCAGCATTTT
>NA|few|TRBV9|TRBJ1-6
CASSASGFLEDSPLHF
TGTGCCAGCAGCGCTAGCGGGTTTCTAGAGGATTCACCCCTCCACTTT
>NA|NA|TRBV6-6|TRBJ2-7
CASSYIAGLRYEQYF
TGTGCCAGCAGTTACATCGCCGGGCTTCGGTACGAGCAGTACTTC
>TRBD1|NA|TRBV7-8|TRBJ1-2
CASSMSGTDPYGYTF
TGTGCCAGCAGCATGTCCGGGACAGATCCCTATGGCTACACCTTC
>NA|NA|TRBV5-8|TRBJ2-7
CASSSPSYEQYF
TGTGCCAGCAGCTCCCCGTCCTACGAGCAGTACTTC
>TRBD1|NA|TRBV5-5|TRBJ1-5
CASSVGQHSNQPQHF
TGTGCCAGCAGCGTGGGACAGCATAGCAATCAGCCCCAGCATTTT
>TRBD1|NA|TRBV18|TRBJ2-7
CASSPPQGDLYEQYF
TGTGCCAGCTCACCACCCCAGGGGGACCTTTACGAGCAGTACTTC
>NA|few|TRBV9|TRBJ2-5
CASSVLGETQYF
TGTGCCAGCAGCGTACTTGGGGAGACCCAGTACTTC
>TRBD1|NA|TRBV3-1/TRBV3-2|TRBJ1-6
CASSGQGRSYNSPLHF
TGTGCCAGCAGCGGACAGGGGAGGTCCTATAATTCACCCCTCCACTTT
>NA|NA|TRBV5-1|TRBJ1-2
CASSLDGDYGYTF
TGCGCCAGCAGCTTGGACGGGGATTATGGCTACACCTTC